These 29 T cell receptor beta chains were sequenced from one sample in a study of PD-1 blockade in classical Hodgkin lymphoma. Measured with immunoSEQ multiplex PCR; TCRdb has only the in-frame clones, and not every one. The sample has about 19,000 clones, 65% to 85% seen once. Every patient experienced relapse after autologous stem cell transplantation, and brentuximab vedotin exposure varied. The specimen was peripheral blood mononuclear cells (PBMCs), collected at baseline. The receptor set was obtained from a human donor with classical Hodgkin lymphoma.

This chain uses TRBV25-1 with TRBJ1-1, with D hard to call. The ends were cut back, 0 bases at V and 5 bases at J, with 7 bases in the middle. Germline V lookup: CDR1 MGHDK, CDR2 SYGVNS. The CDR3 totals 13 residues. The CDR3, as DNA: TGTGCCAGCAGTGAATATCAGGAGACTGAAGCTTTCTTT. Residues: CASSEYQETEAFF.

The chain is built from TRBV7-9 and TRBJ2-5, with D possibly being TRBD2 (7 bases). Trimming pared 9 bases from V and 5 bases from J, leaving 13 bases between. CDR3 size: 12 residues. Germline loops: CDR1 SEHNR, CDR2 FQNEAQ (reference sequence). As DNA, the CDR3 is TGTGCCAGTGGGGGGGGCCACGAGACCCAGTACTTC. Translating it yields CASGGGHETQYF.

The chain uses TRBV7-3 and TRBJ2-3; 8 bases match TRBD2. Germline V gives CDR1 SGHTA, CDR2 FQGTGA. Trimming at V came to 0 bases and at J to 3 bases, leaving 2 bases not matched to a gene. This CDR3 is built from 15 residues. The CDR3 loop is CASSLTPGGTDTQYF. CDR3 nucleotides: TGTGCCAGCAGCTTAACCCCGGGGGGGACAGATACGCAGTATTTT. Full variable domain (missing parts from reference TRBV7-3 and TRBJ2-3): GAGVSQTPSNKVTEKGKYVELRCDPISGHTALYWYRQSLGQGPEFLIYFQGTGAADDSGLPNDRFFAVRPEGSVSTLKIQRTERGDSAVYLCASSLTPGGTDTQYFGPGTRLTVL.

V usage is TRBV5-6 and J usage is TRBJ1-5; D may be TRBD1 (5 bases). The CDR3 has 16 amino acids. Germline V gene lookup returns CDR1 SGHDT and CDR2 YYEEEE. The V end lost 1 base, the J end lost 2 bases, and 13 bases lay between the germline ends. CDR3: CASSLKSGGGNQPQHF. In DNA form, the CDR3 reads TGTGCCAGCAGCTTGAAATCGGGGGGAGGCAATCAGCCCCAGCATTTT.

CDR3: CASRLMGGSADTQYF. CDR3 DNA: TGTGCCAGCAGACTAATGGGAGGTAGTGCAGATACGCAGTATTTT. The V gene is TRBV7-2, the J gene TRBJ2-3; possible D gene TRBD2, 6 bases. Trimming left V 6 bases short and J 4 bases short, with 17 bases between. From germline, CDR1 is SGHTA and CDR2 FQGNSA. This CDR3 spans 15 amino acids.

The chain is built from TRBV28 and TRBJ1-1; TRBD1 is a possible D gene (5 bases). There are 12 residues in the CDR3. Germline V gene lookup returns CDR1 MDHEN and CDR2 SYDVKM. The CDR3 here is CALTDPNTEAFF. In nucleotides, the CDR3 is TGTGCACTGACAGATCCAAACACTGAAGCTTTCTTT.

The V call is TRBV19, the J call TRBJ1-3, with D possibly matching TRBD1 (6 bases). The CDR3 contains 18 residues. CDR1 is LNHDA, CDR2 SQIVND, per germline (reference sequence). V lost 0 bases and J lost 4, with 19 bases in between. CDR3 in amino acids: CASSIEGGQLHVGNTIYF. As DNA, the CDR3 is TGTGCCAGTAGTATAGAAGGCGGACAGCTTCACGTCGGAAACACCATATATTTT.

CDR3 amino acids: CASSPDRQNQPQHF. The CDR3 DNA follows: TGTGCCAGCAGTCCCGACAGACAAAATCAGCCCCAGCATTTT. This chain links TRBV11-2 with TRBJ1-5, with TRBD1 as a possible D gene (5 bases). Per the germline V gene, CDR1 is SGHAT and CDR2 is FQNNGV. The CDR3 is 14 residues long. The ends were cut back, 6 bases at V and 4 bases at J, with 13 bases in the middle.

This clone has more than one count but fewer than ten. The genes are TRBV28 and TRBJ1-6; weak D call: TRBD1 (6 bases). The CDR3 runs to 15 residues. V dropped 9 bases and J dropped 0 bases, with 12 bases sitting between them. The germline CDR1 and CDR2 sequences are MDHEN and SYDVKM. The chain's CDR3 is CASWGGSSYNSPLHF. CDR3 bases: TGTGCCAGTTGGGGGGGCAGCTCCTATAATTCACCCCTCCACTTT.

The chain recombines TRBV28 with TRBJ2-3; D tentatively fits TRBD1 or TRBD2 (5 bases each). The V and J ends lost 3 bases and 1 base respectively, with 8 bases between them. The CDR3 extends over 14 amino acids. Germline CDR1 and CDR2: MDHEN and SYDVKM. The CDR3 coding sequence is TGTGCCAGCAGTTTGAGAGGGGGCACAGATACGCAGTATTTT. Protein: CASSLRGGTDTQYF.

For the CDR3, the DNA is TGCGCCAGCAGCGGGGAAGTAGCGGTGTACTACGAGCAGTACTTC. Translation gives CASSGEVAVYYEQYF. The chain recombines TRBV4-1 with TRBJ2-7; maybe TRBD2 (6 bases). This CDR3 comprises 15 residues. V dropped 5 bases and J dropped 3 bases, with 17 bases sitting between them. Germline CDR1 MGHRA, CDR2 YSYEKL.

This clone was detected only a few times. This chain joins TRBV30 and TRBJ1-1; 7 bases align to TRBD1. CDR1 and CDR2 from the germline V gene are GTSNPN and SVGIG (reference sequence). This CDR3 has 15 amino acids. V shed 5 bases and J 5 bases; nucleotides not matched to a gene: 14. This chain's CDR3 is CAWEQGTGMSTEAFF. CDR3 bases: TGTGCCTGGGAACAGGGGACCGGGATGTCTACTGAAGCTTTCTTT.

This clone occurred a few times. The chain has TRBV28 and TRBJ1-6; D unclear. The germline V gene has CDR1 MDHEN and CDR2 SYDVKM. V was clipped by 6 bases and J by 3 bases, with 9 bases between them. The CDR3 sequence is 14 residues long. CDR3: CASRRRNYNSPLHF. DNA of the CDR3: TGTGCCAGCAGACGAAGGAACTATAATTCACCCCTCCACTTT.

V gene TRBV7-9 combines with J gene TRBJ2-3, with TRBD1 matching 9 bases. V gave up 1 base and J gave up 6 bases; unmatched junction bases: 8. The CDR3 contains 16 residues. Germline V gene data show CDR1 as SEHNR and CDR2 as FQNEAQ (reference sequence). The CDR3, as DNA: TGTGCCAGCAGCTTAGGGACAGGGGACCTCGGTGATACGCAGTATTTT. Amino acid sequence: CASSLGTGDLGDTQYF.

The chain has TRBV6-6 and TRBJ2-5, with 9 positions matching TRBD2. In germline, CDR1 is MNHNY, CDR2 SVGAGI (reference sequence). Trimming cost V 2 bases and J 5 bases; bases outside gene matches: 6. This CDR3 spans 15 amino acids. In nucleotides, the CDR3 is TGTGCCAGCAGTTACGGGACTAGCATAATGGAGACCCAGTACTTC. Translating it yields CASSYGTSIMETQYF.

The V gene is TRBV30, the J gene TRBJ1-1; D uncertain. V was trimmed by 2 bases and J by 3 bases, leaving 13 bases between them. The CDR3 length is 14 residues. The germline CDR1 and CDR2 sequences are GTSNPN and SVGIG (reference sequence). CDR3 sequence: CAWSHGISDTEAFF. Here the CDR3 DNA reads TGTGCCTGGAGTCATGGGATCTCGGACACTGAAGCTTTCTTT.

The chain is built from TRBV9 and TRBJ2-2; 8 nucleotides agree with TRBD1. This CDR3 region has 18 residues. The V segment lost 0 bases and the J segment 0 bases; nucleotides outside the gene matches: 7. Germline lookup yields CDR1 SGDLS and CDR2 YYNGEE. This chain's CDR3 is CASSVDGDRLANTGELFF. Written as DNA, the CDR3 is TGTGCCAGCAGCGTAGATGGGGACAGGTTAGCGAACACCGGGGAGCTGTTTTTT.

The chain joins TRBV9 to TRBJ1-5; 10 nucleotides align to TRBD1. The CDR3 spans 15 residues. With V trimmed by 6 bases and J by 1 base, 4 bases remained unmatched. Germline values: CDR1 SGDLS, CDR2 YYNGEE. CDR3 DNA sequence: TGTGCCAGCACCGGGACAGGGGAAAGCAATCAGCCCCAGCATTTT. The encoded protein is CASTGTGESNQPQHF.

The chain has TRBV15 and TRBJ1-5; no clear D gene. This CDR3 region has 14 residues. V lost 1 base to trimming and J lost 7 bases, with 11 bases between them. The germline V gene has CDR1 LNHNV and CDR2 YYDKDF (reference sequence). The CDR3 DNA reads as TGTGCCACCAGCAGAGGAAGGGTGGACCAGCCCCAGCATTTT. This gives the protein CATSRGRVDQPQHF.

The chain uses TRBV6-6 and TRBJ1-5; D is possibly TRBD1 (5 bases). Germline-derived CDR1 and CDR2 are MNHNY and SVGAGI (reference sequence). Trimming cost V 7 bases and J 3 bases, with 16 bases left between them. The CDR3 is made up of 15 amino acids. CDR3 sequence reads: CASTHGQGANQPQHF. The DNA of the CDR3 is TGTGCCAGCACCCATGGGCAGGGTGCCAATCAGCCCCAGCATTTT.

This clone was seen once. The rearrangement joins TRBV5-8 to TRBJ2-7; 7 nucleotides match TRBD2. Germline V gene data show CDR1 as SGHTS and CDR2 as YDEGEE. J lost 2 bases, V lost 0 bases, and 2 bases had no gene match. The CDR3 spans 14 residues. The CDR3 DNA reads TGTGCCAGCAGCTTGGGGGCGGGGGCCTACGAGCAGTACTTC. As protein: CASSLGAGAYEQYF. Together with reference TRBV5-8 and TRBJ2-7, the CDR3 gives the full variable domain: EAGVTQSPTHLIKTRGQQATLRCSPISGHTSVYWYQQALGLGLQFLLWYDEGEERNRGNFPPRFSGRQFPNYSSELNVNALELEDSALYLCASSLGAGAYEQYFGPGTRLTVT.

This chain joins TRBV7-6 and TRBJ1-5, with TRBD1 as a possible D gene (5 bases). CDR3 size: 13 residues. The ends were cut back, 5 bases at V and 10 bases at J, with 15 bases in the middle. Germline CDR1 is SGHVS and CDR2 is FNYEAQ. CDR3 DNA sequence: TGTGCCAGCAGCCGCTACCCCGGGGGACCCCAGCATTTT. This gives the protein CASSRYPGGPQHF.

V and J are TRBV9 and TRBJ1-2; D is possibly TRBD1 (6 bases). This CDR3 is 14 amino acids long. Germline loops: CDR1 SGDLS, CDR2 YYNGEE. The V and J ends lost 6 bases and 4 bases respectively, with 16 bases between them. The CDR3 region is CASTRGGGGYGYTF. In DNA, the CDR3 is TGTGCCAGCACCCGAGGAGGGGGGGGCTATGGCTACACCTTC.

This chain connects TRBV5-6 to TRBJ2-2, with 8 nucleotides matching TRBD1. J lost 2 bases, V lost 7 bases, and 7 bases had no gene match. This CDR3 has 15 residues. Germline V lookup: CDR1 SGHDT, CDR2 YYEEEE. The CDR3 nucleotides are TGTGCCAGCGCCACCGGACAGGGCAACACCGGGGAGCTGTTTTTT. Encoded protein: CASATGQGNTGELFF.

J is TRBJ2-7 and V is TRBV6-5; maybe TRBD2 (6 bases). CDR1 is MNHEY and CDR2 is SVGAGI in the germline V gene. This CDR3 comprises 14 residues. V lost 9 bases to trimming and J lost 0 bases, with 15 bases between them. In DNA form, the CDR3 reads TGTGCCAGTTCTCGCGGGGCAAGCTCCTACGAGCAGTACTTC. Protein sequence: CASSRGASSYEQYF.

This sequence joins TRBV28 and TRBJ2-7; the match to TRBD1 covers 7 bases. The length of the CDR3 is 13 residues. Germline values: CDR1 MDHEN, CDR2 SYDVKM. With 6 bases clipped from V and 3 bases from J, the junction kept 5 bases outside the gene matches. The CDR3 coding sequence is TGTGCCAGCAGCCTACAGGGGTACTACGAGCAGTACTTC. It translates to CASSLQGYYEQYF.

In its sample, this clone was seen a few times. This sequence joins TRBV6-1 and TRBJ2-1; TRBD1 is a possible D gene (5 bases). The CDR3 is made up of 15 amino acids. Trimming removed 6 bases from V and 3 bases from J, with 15 bases in between. The germline V gene encodes CDR1 MNHNS and CDR2 SASEGT. CDR3 DNA: TGTGCCAGCAGGGCCACAGGTGATTACTACAATGAGCAGTTCTTC. This sequence encodes CASRATGDYYNEQFF.

The chain recombines TRBV7-3 with TRBJ2-2; 11 nucleotides line up with TRBD1. Germline loops: CDR1 SGHTA, CDR2 FQGTGA. CDR3 length equals 16 residues. V shed 4 bases, J shed 4 bases, and the junction held 5 bases outside the gene matches. The CDR3 DNA sequence: TGTGCCAGCAGCTCCGGGACAGGGGGGCCCACCGGGGAGCTGTTTTTT. Amino acid sequence: CASSSGTGGPTGELFF.

V and J are TRBV7-2 and TRBJ1-3, with 10 nucleotides matching TRBD1. Germline CDR1 is SGHTA and CDR2 is FQGNSA. The junction had 3 bases not matched to a gene; V was cut back by 1 base and J by 0 bases. The CDR3 sequence is 17 residues long. The CDR3 loop reads CASSLGGQGISGNTIYF. CDR3 nucleotides: TGTGCCAGCAGCTTAGGGGGACAGGGGATCTCTGGAAACACCATATATTTT.